This T cell receptor beta chain emerged from a study of blood T cells in healthy people across ages. Overall study findings and caveats: In the absence of known donor CMV status, changes in expanded clonotypes were possibly confounded. Measured against age, TCR beta diversity per million T cells decreased in a roughly linear manner. Underestimates were what the diversity estimates from one million T cells were considered to be.

For the second PCR, which ran for roughly 6 to 12 cycles, a sample-barcoded 5' primer and a J-beta primer mix were used. Via MiXCR, TCRdb re-called the 5' RACE reads, giving one row per CDR3 protein. The table lists 1.8 million or so distinct CDR3 sequences, roughly 43% of them singletons. The CDR3 runs to 14 residues. The V end lost 7 bases, the J end lost 0 bases, and 13 bases lay between the germline ends. Germline assignment: CDR1 MNHGY and CDR2 SAAAGT. This clonotype was counted only a few times. Its antigen is currently unknown. The receptor comes from a human donor in good health. Sequences were obtained from blood. V gene TRBV6-8 combines with J gene TRBJ2-7; D remains ambiguous. The CDR3 here is CASIRLVSSYEQYF. The CDR3 DNA follows: TGTGCCAGCATAAGACTGGTAAGCTCCTACGAGCAGTACTTC.